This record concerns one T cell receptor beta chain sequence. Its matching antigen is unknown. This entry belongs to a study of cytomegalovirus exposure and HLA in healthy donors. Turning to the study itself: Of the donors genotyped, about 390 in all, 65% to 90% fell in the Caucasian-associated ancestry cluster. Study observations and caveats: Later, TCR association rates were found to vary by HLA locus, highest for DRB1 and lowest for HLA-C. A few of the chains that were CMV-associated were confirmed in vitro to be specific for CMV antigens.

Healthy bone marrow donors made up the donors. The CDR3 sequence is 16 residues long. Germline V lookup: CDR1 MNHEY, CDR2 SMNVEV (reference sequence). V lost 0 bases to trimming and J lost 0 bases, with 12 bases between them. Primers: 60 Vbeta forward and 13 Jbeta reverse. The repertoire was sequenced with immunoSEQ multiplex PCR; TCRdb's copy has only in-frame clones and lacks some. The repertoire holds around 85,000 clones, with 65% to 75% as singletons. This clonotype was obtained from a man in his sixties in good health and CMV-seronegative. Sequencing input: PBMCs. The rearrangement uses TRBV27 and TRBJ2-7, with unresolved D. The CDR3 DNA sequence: TGTGCCAGCAGTTTATCGCAGGCTACCACCTCCTACGAGCAGTACTTC. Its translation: CASSLSQATTSYEQYF.